This T cell receptor beta chain came from a study of T cell responses to AZD1222 COVID-19 vaccine (dated by TCRdb to the early 2020s). Concerning the study at large: A total of over 230 trial participants underwent TCR sequencing, of whom 200 to 220 received two doses of AZD1222 and about 25 received two doses of the MenACWY control vaccine. Enrollment into the trials was organized by age into subgroups of 18-55, 56-69 and 70-plus years, and those subgroups contained about 160, 30 and 59 TCR-sequenced participants, respectively. Overall study results and their limits: Because no day 14 peak-response samples were available, the repertoires could be characterized only after the peak T cell response. Reportedly, close to half of the unique spike-specific TCRs recognized epitopes lying outside the regions that are mutated in the B.1.351 and B.1.1.7 variants. The whole spike protein was spanned by vaccine-associated CD4 TCRs, and dominant responses were seen in regions 160-218 and 743-854. After two AZD1222 doses, spike-specific TCR breadth and depth were significantly higher than at day 0 and than in MenACWY recipients. Most participants were white British and females outnumbered males, and the authors suggested that clonal diversity may have been underestimated. Conclusions about previously exposed vaccinees are limited because only 6 or 7 AZD1222 recipients were SARS-CoV-2 seropositive at baseline. The 56-69-year group was small, and its depth increase did not reach significance, likely because of low power.

The time point tag for this specimen amounts to: about 28 days (+/-7) after the second vaccine dose. AZD1222 recipients given second doses at about 4 weeks or at about 12 weeks were pooled, since spike-specific TCR depth and breadth were not found to differ between the two schedules. Vaccinee samples were obtained from the UK trials COV001 and COV002, which included a single-blind randomized controlled phase 2/3 trial of AZD1222 (ChAdOx1 nCoV-19) in healthy adults. Trial participant PBMC samples were collected at day 0 and day 28 after the second dose for TCRbeta chain sequencing. This clone came up many times. Its cognate antigen has yet to be identified. There are no base qualities to consult, and no much larger clone falls within one base. The germline V gene supplies CDR1 MNHEY and CDR2 SVGAGI. Its CDR3 holds 16 amino acids, cysteine through phenylalanine. Only CDR3 DNA is held: 48 bases, read in frame from base 1. The junction shows trimming of 0 bases on V and 4 bases on J, plus 13 bases between the germline ends.

The CDR3 regions of human TCRbeta chains were analyzed by immunosequencing. As for the original processing: Repertoire TCRs were checked for matches against a reference library of SARS-CoV-2-specific TCRs that had been generated using the MIRA antigen-specificity platform. Breadth was defined as the fraction of unique TCRs that were SARS-CoV-2-associated, and depth was defined as the fraction of total T cells that were SARS-CoV-2-associated. Using the MIRA data, every spike-specific TCR was mapped to the spike region that the TCR reacted to and assigned to either a CD4 or a CD8 class. Log10-transformed breadth and depth values were compared by one-way ANOVA with Sidak's multiple comparisons tests. In its TCRdb copy, this immuneACCESS table keeps in-frame sequences only and misses some clones. Where compared with another copy, unresolved V genes explain less than half of these, and the others have no known cause. V, J and clone size derive from that table, while D and trimming were established from the DNA sequence. This sample comprises 140,000 to 150,000 clones, approximately 92% of them detected only once. Roughly 3% of the sample is taken by the ten largest.

The V and J segments used are TRBV6-5 and TRBJ1-3; the D gene identity is not certain. This clonotype was obtained from an adult who received the AZD1222 COVID-19 vaccine. The material was peripheral blood, obtained 28 days after the second AZD1222 dose. The nucleotide sequence is TGTGCCAGCAGTTACTCGAGACGGCTCTCAGGAAACACCATATATTTT. It translates to CASSYSRRLSGNTIYF.